Following are 2 T cell receptor beta chains from one sample sequenced in a study of cytomegalovirus exposure and HLA in healthy donors. Primers included in the PCR were 60 Vbeta and 13 Jbeta primers. TCRdb's table, derived via immunoSEQ multiplex PCR, lists solely in-frame clones and lacks some. The top ten hold 3.8% of the sample, which has about 87,000 clones, 60% to 80% seen once. What was sequenced was PBMCs. These receptors were taken from a woman aged 35 to 49 in good health and CMV-seronegative.

The V and J genes are TRBV7-2 and TRBJ2-5, with TRBD2 identical over 10 bases. This CDR3 has 16 residues. Germline V lookup: CDR1 SGHTA, CDR2 FQGNSA. Unmatched junction bases numbered 10, after V lost 6 bases and J lost 3 bases. The CDR3 is CASSRGGGLAEETQYF. The CDR3 coding sequence is TGTGCCAGCAGTCGCGGGGGAGGACTAGCGGAAGAGACCCAGTACTTC.

This sequence joins TRBV18 and TRBJ1-5; 9 bases are a match to TRBD1. The CDR3 sequence is 17 residues long. Germline CDR1 and CDR2: KGHSH and LQKENI. The V gene end was trimmed by 6 bases and the J gene end by 0 bases; junction bases not matched to a gene: 9. CDR3 sequence (DNA): TGTGCCAGCTCCGGGGGACAGGGAAAAAATAGCAATCAGCCCCAGCATTTT. This translates into CASSGGQGKNSNQPQHF.